This T cell receptor beta chain was recovered during a study of blood T cell repertoires in COVID-19. Study details: The origin of the acute and convalescent COVID-19 samples was the United States, Italy and Spain.

CDR1 and CDR2 (germline): SGHNT, YYREEE (reference sequence). The CDR3 totals 15 residues. After removal of 4 bases from V and 6 bases from J, the junction contained 12 bases not matched to a gene. Clones were sequenced by immunoSEQ multiplex PCR, and TCRdb holds only the in-frame ones, with some missing. The repertoire holds over 300,000 clones, with approximately 85% as singletons. This sequence was found in a human donor in a cohort sampled during active COVID-19. The sequenced sample was peripheral blood. The V and J genes are TRBV5-4 and TRBJ2-7, with 8 bases aligning to TRBD2. CDR3 nucleotide sequence: TGTGCCAGCAGCGCCGCGGGGGGACCTCCTCGCGAGCAGTACTTC. It codes for CASSAAGGPPREQYF.